This T cell receptor (beta chain) comes out of a study of shared clonotypes between healthy human individuals. The count of this clone is one. Generated by immunoSEQ multiplex PCR, the TCRdb table keeps only in-frame clones and is missing some. The table has about 2.3 million clones, just under 95% seen once. V gave up 0 bases and J gave up 1 base; unmatched junction bases: 5. The CDR3 is made up of 16 amino acids. Per the germline V gene, CDR1 is LGHNA and CDR2 is YNFKEQ. The TCR was taken from a man younger than 35 in good health. Some clones in this sample may be carry-over from other donors' samples. The J gene is TRBJ1-2, the V gene TRBV4-2; TRBD1 agrees at 7 bases. Sequenced sample: naive CD4+ T cells from PBMCs. Subset meaning: CD45RA+ positively selected. The CDR3 DNA follows: TGTGCCAGCAGCCAAGATCGGGACAGATTTAACTATGGCTACACCTTC. Amino acid sequence: CASSQDRDRFNYGYTF.